The clone carrying this TCR beta chain came up a few times. The sample is drawn from a study of T cells after yellow fever vaccination. TCRdb fed the 5' RACE reads into MiXCR, producing one record per CDR3 protein. The table has hundreds of thousands of distinct CDR3 sequences, roughly 12% seen once. This receptor was identified in a man aged 30 to 45 who received the YFV17D yellow fever vaccine. Sequencing used PBMCs, obtained on the day of the yellow fever booster vaccination.

In nucleotides, the CDR3 is TGCAGTGGGCGCAAGATTAGCACAGATACGCAGTATTTT. This codes for CSGRKISTDTQYF. The J gene is TRBJ2-3, the V gene TRBV29-1; no definite D call. Germline CDR1 reads SQVTM; CDR2 reads ANQGSEA. The CDR3 loop spans 13 amino acids.